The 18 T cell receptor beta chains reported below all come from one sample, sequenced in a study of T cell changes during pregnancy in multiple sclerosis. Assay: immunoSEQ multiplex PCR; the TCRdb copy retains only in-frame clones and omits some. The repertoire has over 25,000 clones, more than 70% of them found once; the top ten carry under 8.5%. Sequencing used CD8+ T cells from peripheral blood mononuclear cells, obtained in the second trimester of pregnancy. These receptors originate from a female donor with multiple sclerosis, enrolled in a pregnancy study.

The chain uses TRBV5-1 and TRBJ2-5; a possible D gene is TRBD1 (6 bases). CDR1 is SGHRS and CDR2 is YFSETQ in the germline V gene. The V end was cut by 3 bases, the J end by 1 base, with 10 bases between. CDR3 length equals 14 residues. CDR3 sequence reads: CASSSGQSQETQYF. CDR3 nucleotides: TGCGCCAGCAGCTCTGGACAGAGCCAAGAGACCCAGTACTTC. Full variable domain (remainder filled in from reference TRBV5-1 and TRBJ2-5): KAGVTQTPRYLIKTRGQQVTLSCSPISGHRSVSWYQQTPGQGLQFLFEYFSETQRNKGNFPGRFSGRQFSNSRSEMNVSTLELGDSALYLCASSSGQSQETQYFGPGTRLLVL.

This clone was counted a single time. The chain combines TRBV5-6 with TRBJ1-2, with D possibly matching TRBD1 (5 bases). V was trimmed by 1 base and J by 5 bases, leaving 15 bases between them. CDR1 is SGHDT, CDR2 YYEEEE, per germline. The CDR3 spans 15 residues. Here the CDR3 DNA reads TGTGCCAGCAGCTTGAGGAGGGGTCTAGGGTATGGCTACACCTTC. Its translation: CASSLRRGLGYGYTF.

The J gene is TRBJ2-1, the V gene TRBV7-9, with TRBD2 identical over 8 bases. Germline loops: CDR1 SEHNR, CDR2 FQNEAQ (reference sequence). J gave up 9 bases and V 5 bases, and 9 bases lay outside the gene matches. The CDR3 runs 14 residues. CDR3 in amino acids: CASSQPGLGPEQFF. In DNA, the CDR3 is TGTGCCAGCAGCCAGCCGGGACTAGGTCCTGAGCAGTTCTTC.

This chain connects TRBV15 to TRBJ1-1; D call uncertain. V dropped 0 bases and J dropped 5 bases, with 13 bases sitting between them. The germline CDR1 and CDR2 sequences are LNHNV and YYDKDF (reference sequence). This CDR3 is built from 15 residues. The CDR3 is CATSRDRRGSTEAFF. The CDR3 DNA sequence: TGTGCCACCAGCAGAGACAGGCGAGGGTCGACTGAAGCTTTCTTT.

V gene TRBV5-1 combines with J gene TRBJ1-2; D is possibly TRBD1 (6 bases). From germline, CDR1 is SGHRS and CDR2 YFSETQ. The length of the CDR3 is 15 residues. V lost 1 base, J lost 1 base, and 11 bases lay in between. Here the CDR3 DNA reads TGCGCCAGCAGCTTGAGGGGGGGAAATAACTATGGCTACACCTTC. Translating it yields CASSLRGGNNYGYTF. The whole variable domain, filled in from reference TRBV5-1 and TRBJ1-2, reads KAGVTQTPRYLIKTRGQQVTLSCSPISGHRSVSWYQQTPGQGLQFLFEYFSETQRNKGNFPGRFSGRQFSNSRSEMNVSTLELGDSALYLCASSLRGGNNYGYTFGSGTRLTVV.

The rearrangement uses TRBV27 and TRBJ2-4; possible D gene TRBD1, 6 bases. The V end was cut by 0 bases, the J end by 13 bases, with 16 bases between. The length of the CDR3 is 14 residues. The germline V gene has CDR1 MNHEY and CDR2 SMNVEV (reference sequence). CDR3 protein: CASSLSRGHTGQYF. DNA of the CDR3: TGTGCCAGCAGTTTATCCCGTGGACATACAGGGCAGTACTTC.

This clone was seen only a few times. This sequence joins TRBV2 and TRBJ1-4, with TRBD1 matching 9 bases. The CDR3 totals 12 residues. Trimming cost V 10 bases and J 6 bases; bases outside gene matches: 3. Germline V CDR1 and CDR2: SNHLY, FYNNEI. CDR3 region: CAIRDRDEKLFF. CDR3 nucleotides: TGTGCCATCCGGGACAGGGATGAAAAACTGTTTTTT.

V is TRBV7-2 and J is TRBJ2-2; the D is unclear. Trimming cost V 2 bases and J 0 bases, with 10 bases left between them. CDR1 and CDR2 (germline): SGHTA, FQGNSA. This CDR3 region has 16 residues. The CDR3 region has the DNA TGTGCCAGCAGCTTACACAGCCTTACGAACACCGGGGAGCTGTTTTTT. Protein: CASSLHSLTNTGELFF.

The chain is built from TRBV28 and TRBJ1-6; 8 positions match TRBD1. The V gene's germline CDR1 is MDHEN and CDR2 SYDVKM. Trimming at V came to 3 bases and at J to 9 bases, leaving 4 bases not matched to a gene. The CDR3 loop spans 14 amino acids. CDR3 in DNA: TGTGCCAGCAGTTTCAGGGGGCAAGGTTCACCCCTCCACTTT. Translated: CASSFRGQGSPLHF.

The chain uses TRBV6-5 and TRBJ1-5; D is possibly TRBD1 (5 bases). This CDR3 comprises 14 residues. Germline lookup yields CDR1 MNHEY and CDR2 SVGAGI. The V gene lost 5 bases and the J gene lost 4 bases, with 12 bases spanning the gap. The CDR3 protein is CASSRRQINQPQHF. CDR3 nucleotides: TGTGCCAGCAGTCGTAGACAGATTAATCAGCCCCAGCATTTT.

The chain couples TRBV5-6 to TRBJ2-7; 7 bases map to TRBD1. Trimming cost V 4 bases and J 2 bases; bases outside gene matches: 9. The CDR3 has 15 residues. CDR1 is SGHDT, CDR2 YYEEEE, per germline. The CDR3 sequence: CASSQMTGLTYEQYF. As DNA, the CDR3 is TGTGCCAGCAGCCAAATGACAGGGCTAACCTACGAGCAGTACTTC.

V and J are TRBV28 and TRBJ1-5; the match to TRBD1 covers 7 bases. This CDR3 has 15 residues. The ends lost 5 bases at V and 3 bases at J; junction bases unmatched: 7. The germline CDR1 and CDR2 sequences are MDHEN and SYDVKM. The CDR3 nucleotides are TGTGCCAGCAGTCCCTGGACAGGTCTCAATCAGCCCCAGCATTTT. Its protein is CASSPWTGLNQPQHF.

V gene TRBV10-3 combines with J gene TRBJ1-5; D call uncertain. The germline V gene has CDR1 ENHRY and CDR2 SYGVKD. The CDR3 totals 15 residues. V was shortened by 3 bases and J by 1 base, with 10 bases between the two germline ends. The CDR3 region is CAISDGRISNQPQHF. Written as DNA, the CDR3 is TGTGCCATCAGTGATGGGAGGATCAGCAATCAGCCCCAGCATTTT.

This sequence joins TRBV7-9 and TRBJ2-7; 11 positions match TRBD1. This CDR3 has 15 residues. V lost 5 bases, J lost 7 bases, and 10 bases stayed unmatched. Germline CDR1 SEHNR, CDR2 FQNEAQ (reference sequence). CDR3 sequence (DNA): TGTGCCAGCAGCCACCGGGACAGGGGGTCTGAGGAGCAGTACTTC. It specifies CASSHRDRGSEEQYF.

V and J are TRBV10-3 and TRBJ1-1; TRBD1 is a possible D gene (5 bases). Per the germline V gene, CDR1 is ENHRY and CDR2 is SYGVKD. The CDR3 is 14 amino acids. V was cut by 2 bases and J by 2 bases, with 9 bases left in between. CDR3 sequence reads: CAISEGHQNTEAFF. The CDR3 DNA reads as TGTGCCATCAGTGAGGGACACCAAAACACTGAAGCTTTCTTT.

The CDR3 sequence is CASSLGWTGTYEQYF. The CDR3 DNA reads TGTGCCAGCAGCTTAGGGTGGACAGGAACCTACGAGCAGTACTTC. The chain is built from TRBV2 and TRBJ2-7, with 7 bases lining up with TRBD1. CDR1 and CDR2 from the germline V gene are SNHLY and FYNNEI. This CDR3 has 15 residues. The J segment lost 2 bases and the V segment lost 6 bases, leaving 10 bases of the junction unmatched.

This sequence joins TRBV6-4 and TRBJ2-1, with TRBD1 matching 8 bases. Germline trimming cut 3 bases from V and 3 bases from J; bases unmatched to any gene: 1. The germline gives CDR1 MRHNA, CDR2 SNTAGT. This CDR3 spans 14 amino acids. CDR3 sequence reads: CASSEGQDYNEQFF. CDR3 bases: TGTGCCAGCAGTGAGGGACAGGACTACAATGAGCAGTTCTTC.

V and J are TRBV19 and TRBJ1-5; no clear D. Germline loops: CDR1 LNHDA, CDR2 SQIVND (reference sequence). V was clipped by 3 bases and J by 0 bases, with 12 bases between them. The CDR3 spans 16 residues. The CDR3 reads CASSMARLYSNQPQHF. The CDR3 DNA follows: TGTGCCAGTAGTATGGCAAGACTTTATAGCAATCAGCCCCAGCATTTT.